This T cell receptor (beta chain) originates from a study of blood T cell repertoires in COVID-19. Study-wide context: In each case, the material was cDNA or gDNA derived from T cells, B-cell-depleted T cells, or PBMCs.

Clones were sequenced by immunoSEQ multiplex PCR, and TCRdb holds only the in-frame ones, with some missing. The repertoire has 400,000 to 550,000 clones, about 90% of them found once; the top ten carry approximately 2%. Source material: PBMCs or T cells enriched from blood (not recorded which). This clonotype was obtained from a woman younger than 30 with acute COVID-19.

The CDR3 DNA sequence: TGCGCCAGCAGCGCATCTAGCGGGAGTAGGGGCTTCAATGAGCAGTTCTTC. Translation gives CASSASSGSRGFNEQFF. The gene calls are TRBV5-1 and TRBJ2-1, with 10 bases fitting TRBD2. With V trimmed by 4 bases and J by 6 bases, 13 bases remained unmatched. From germline, CDR1 is SGHRS and CDR2 YFSETQ. This CDR3 spans 17 amino acids. Looking up the rest from reference TRBV5-1 and TRBJ2-1 gives the full variable domain: KAGVTQTPRYLIKTRGQQVTLSCSPISGHRSVSWYQQTPGQGLQFLFEYFSETQRNKGNFPGRFSGRQFSNSRSEMNVSTLELGDSALYLCASSASSGSRGFNEQFFGPGTRLTVL.